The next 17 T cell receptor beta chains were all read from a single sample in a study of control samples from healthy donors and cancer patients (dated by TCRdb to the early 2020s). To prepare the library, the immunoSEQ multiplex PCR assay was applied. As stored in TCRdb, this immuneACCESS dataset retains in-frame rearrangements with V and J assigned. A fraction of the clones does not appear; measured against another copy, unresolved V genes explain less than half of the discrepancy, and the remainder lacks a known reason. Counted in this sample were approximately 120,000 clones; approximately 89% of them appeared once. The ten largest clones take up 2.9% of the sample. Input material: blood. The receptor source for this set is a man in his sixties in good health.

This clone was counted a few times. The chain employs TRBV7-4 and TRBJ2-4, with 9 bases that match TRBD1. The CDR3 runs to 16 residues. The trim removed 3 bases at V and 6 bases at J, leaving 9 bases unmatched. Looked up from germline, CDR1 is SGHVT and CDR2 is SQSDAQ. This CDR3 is CASSFFFPGQGNIQYF. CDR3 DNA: TGTGCCAGCAGCTTTTTTTTTCCGGGACAGGGAAACATTCAGTACTTC.

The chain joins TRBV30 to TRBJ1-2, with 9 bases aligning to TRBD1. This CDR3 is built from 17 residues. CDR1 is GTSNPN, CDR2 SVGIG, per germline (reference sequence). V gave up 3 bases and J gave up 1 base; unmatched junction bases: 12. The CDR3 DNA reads TGTGCCTGGAGGCTACCGGGACAGGGAAGATTTAACTATGGCTACACCTTC. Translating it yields CAWRLPGQGRFNYGYTF.

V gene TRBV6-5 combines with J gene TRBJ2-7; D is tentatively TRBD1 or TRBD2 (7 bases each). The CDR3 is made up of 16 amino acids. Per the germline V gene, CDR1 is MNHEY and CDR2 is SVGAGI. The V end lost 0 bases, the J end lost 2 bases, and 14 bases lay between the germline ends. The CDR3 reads CASSYSGQGGAYEQYF. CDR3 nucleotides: TGTGCCAGCAGTTACTCGGGGCAGGGGGGGGCCTACGAGCAGTACTTC.

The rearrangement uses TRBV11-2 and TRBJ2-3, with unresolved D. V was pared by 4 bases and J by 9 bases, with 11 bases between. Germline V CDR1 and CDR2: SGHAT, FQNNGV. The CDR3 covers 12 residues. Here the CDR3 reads CASSSPLGTQYF. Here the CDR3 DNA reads TGTGCCAGCAGCTCCCCTTTGGGGACGCAGTATTTT.

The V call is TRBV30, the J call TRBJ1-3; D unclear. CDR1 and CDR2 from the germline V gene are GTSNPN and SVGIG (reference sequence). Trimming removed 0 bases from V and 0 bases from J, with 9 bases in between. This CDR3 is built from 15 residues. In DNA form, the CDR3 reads TGTGCCTGGAGTGTATTCGGAGGCTCTGGAAACACCATATATTTT. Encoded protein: CAWSVFGGSGNTIYF.

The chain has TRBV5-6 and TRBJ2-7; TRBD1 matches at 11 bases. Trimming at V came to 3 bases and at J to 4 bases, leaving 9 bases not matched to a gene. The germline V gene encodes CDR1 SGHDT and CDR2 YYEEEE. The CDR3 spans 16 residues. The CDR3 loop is CASSWMDRGLGYEQYF. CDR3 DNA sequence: TGTGCCAGCAGCTGGATGGACAGGGGGCTAGGGTACGAGCAGTACTTC.

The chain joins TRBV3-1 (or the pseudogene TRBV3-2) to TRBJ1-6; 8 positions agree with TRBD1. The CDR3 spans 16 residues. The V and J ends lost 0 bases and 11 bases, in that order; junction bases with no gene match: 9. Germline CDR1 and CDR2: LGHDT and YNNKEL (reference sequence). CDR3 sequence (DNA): TGTGCCAGCAGCCAAGACCCGTCAGGGGGCTACCCACCCCTCCACTTT. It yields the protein CASSQDPSGGYPPLHF.

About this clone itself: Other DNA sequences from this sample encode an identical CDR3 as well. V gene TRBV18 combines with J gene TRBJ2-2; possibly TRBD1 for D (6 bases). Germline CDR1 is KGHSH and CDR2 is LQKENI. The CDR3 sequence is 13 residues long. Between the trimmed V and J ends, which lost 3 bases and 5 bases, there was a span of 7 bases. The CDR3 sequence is CASSPTGTGELFF. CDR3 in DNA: TGTGCCAGCTCACCCACAGGGACCGGGGAGCTGTTTTTT.

The CDR3 nucleotides are TGTGCCAGTAGTATTGCAGGGGCAGATACGCAGTATTTT. Translated: CASSIAGADTQYF. The rearrangement links TRBV19 to TRBJ2-3; D is possibly TRBD1 (6 bases). Deletions cut 3 bases from V and 4 bases from J, with 8 bases between. This CDR3 region has 13 residues. Germline V gene lookup returns CDR1 LNHDA and CDR2 SQIVND (reference sequence). Variable domain in full (rest from reference TRBV19 and TRBJ2-3): DGGITQSPKYLFRKEGQNVTLSCEQNLNHDAMYWYRQDPGQGLRLIYYSQIVNDFQKGDIAEGYSVSREKKESFPLTVTSAQKNPTAFYLCASSIAGADTQYFGPGTRLTVL.

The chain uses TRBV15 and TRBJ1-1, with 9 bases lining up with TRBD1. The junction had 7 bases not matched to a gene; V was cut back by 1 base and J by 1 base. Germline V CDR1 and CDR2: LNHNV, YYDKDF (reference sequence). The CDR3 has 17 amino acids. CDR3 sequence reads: CATSRADRGVTNTEAFF. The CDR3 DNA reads TGTGCCACCAGCAGAGCGGACAGGGGAGTAACGAACACTGAAGCTTTCTTT. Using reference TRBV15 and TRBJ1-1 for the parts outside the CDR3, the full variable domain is DAMVIQNPRYQVTQFGKPVTLSCSQTLNHNVMYWYQQKSSQAPKLLFHYYDKDFNNEADTPDNFQSRRPNTSFCFLDIRSPGLGDTAMYLCATSRADRGVTNTEAFFGQGTRLTVV.

The CDR3 spells CASSPLARPAPGVELFF. The CDR3 nucleotides read TGTGCCAGCTCACCACTCGCCAGGCCAGCCCCTGGGGTCGAGCTGTTTTTT. This chain joins TRBV18 and TRBJ2-2, with D unclear. The V gene's germline CDR1 is KGHSH and CDR2 LQKENI. Trimming removed 1 base at V and 11 bases at J, with 23 bases between. The CDR3 is 17 amino acids.

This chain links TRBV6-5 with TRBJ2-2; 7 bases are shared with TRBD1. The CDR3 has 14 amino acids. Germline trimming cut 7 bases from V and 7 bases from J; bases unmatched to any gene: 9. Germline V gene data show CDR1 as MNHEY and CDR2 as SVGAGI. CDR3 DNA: TGTGCCAGCAATTCCGACAGGGCCGACGGGGAGCTGTTTTTT. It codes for CASNSDRADGELFF.

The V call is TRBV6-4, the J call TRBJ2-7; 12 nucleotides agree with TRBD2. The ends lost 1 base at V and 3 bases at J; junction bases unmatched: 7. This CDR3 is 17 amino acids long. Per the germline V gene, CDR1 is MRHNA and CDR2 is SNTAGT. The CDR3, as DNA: TGTGCCAGCAGTGACTATTCCGGGACTAGCGGGCACTACGAGCAGTACTTC. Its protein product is CASSDYSGTSGHYEQYF.

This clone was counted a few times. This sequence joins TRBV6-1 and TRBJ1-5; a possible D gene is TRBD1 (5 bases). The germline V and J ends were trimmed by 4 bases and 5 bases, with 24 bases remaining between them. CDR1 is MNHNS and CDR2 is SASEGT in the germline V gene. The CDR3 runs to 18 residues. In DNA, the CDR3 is TGTGCCAGCAGTGCCCGAGATGTGGCAGGGAGGAGAGATCAGCCCCAGCATTTT. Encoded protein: CASSARDVAGRRDQPQHF.

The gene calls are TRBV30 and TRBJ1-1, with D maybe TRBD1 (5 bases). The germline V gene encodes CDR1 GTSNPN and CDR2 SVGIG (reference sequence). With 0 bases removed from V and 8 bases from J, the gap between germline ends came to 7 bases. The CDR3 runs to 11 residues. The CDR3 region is CAWSVTEEAFF. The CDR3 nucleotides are TGTGCCTGGAGTGTGACAGAGGAAGCTTTCTTT.

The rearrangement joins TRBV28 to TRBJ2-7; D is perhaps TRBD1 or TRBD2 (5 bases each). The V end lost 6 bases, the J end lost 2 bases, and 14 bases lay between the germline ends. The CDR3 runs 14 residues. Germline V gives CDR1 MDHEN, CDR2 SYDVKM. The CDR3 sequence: CASSRDGSTYEQYF. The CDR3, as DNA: TGTGCCAGCAGCCGGGACGGATCTACCTACGAGCAGTACTTC.

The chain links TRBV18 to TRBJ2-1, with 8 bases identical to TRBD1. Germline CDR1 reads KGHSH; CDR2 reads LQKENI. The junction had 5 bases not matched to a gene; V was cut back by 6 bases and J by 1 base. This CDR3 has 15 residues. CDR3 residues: CASSRQGNSYNEQFF. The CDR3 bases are TGTGCCAGCTCCAGACAGGGGAATTCCTACAATGAGCAGTTCTTC.